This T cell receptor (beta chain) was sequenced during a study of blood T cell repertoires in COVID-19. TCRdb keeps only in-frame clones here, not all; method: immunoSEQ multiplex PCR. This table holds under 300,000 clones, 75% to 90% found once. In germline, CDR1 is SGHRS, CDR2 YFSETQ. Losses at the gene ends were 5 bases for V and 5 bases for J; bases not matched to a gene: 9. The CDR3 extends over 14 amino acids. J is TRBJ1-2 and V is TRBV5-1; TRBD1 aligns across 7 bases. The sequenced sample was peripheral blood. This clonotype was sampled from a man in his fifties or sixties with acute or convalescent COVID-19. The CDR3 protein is CASSPVQGGYGYTF. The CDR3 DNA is TGCGCCAGCAGTCCGGTTCAGGGGGGATATGGCTACACCTTC.